These 8 T cell receptor beta chains were sequenced from one sample in a study of fetal regulatory T cell absence and autoimmunity. Repertoires were generated with immunoSEQ multiplex PCR, while TCRdb's copy carries only in-frame clones and drops some. The profile covers roughly 95,000 clones, with approximately 75% appearing a single time and just under 2% taken by the ten largest. The specimen sequenced was pancreas tissue. The receptors shown here come from a male donor with IPEX syndrome.

The chain combines TRBV9 with TRBJ2-1, with 11 bases identical to TRBD2. V trimming: 4 bases; J trimming: 2 bases; junction bases outside the gene matches: 5. Per germline, CDR1 SGDLS and CDR2 YYNGEE. The CDR3 spans 16 residues. CDR3 sequence (DNA): TGTGCCAGCAGCCCGCGACTAGCGGGACCCTACAATGAGCAGTTCTTC. Protein sequence: CASSPRLAGPYNEQFF. Based on the CDR3 plus reference TRBV9 and TRBJ2-1, the full variable domain is DSGVTQTPKHLITATGQRVTLRCSPRSGDLSVYWYQQSLDQGLQFLIQYYNGEERAKGNILERFSAQQFPDLHSELNLSSLELGDSALYFCASSPRLAGPYNEQFFGPGTRLTVL.

This clone was detected once. The V call is TRBV27, the J call TRBJ2-2, with D perhaps TRBD1 or TRBD2 (5 bases each). The CDR3 runs 13 residues. Germline V gives CDR1 MNHEY, CDR2 SMNVEV (reference sequence). Trimming took 4 bases from V and 6 from J, leaving 9 bases between them. The DNA for the CDR3 is TGTGCCAGCAGTTACGTGGGGGCCGGGGAGCTGTTTTTT. This sequence encodes CASSYVGAGELFF.

The chain recombines TRBV30 with TRBJ1-6, with a weak D call TRBD1 (6 bases). V was cut by 3 bases and J by 0 bases, with 6 bases left in between. Germline CDR1 is GTSNPN and CDR2 is SVGIG (reference sequence). This CDR3 has 14 residues. The CDR3 region is CAWRDSSYNSPLHF. CDR3 DNA sequence: TGTGCCTGGAGGGACAGCTCCTATAATTCACCCCTCCACTTT.

This clone was counted a few times. The chain employs TRBV27 and TRBJ2-1; D is perhaps TRBD1 (6 bases). Trimming took 5 bases from V and 9 from J, leaving 11 bases between them. This CDR3 region has 12 residues. The V gene's germline CDR1 is MNHEY and CDR2 SMNVEV (reference sequence). The DNA for the CDR3 is TGTGCCAGCAGTCCCCGAGGGGGTGAGCAGTTCTTC. It specifies CASSPRGGEQFF.

V gene TRBV21-1 combines with J gene TRBJ1-5. TRBV21-1 is labeled a pseudogene. The length of the CDR3 is 14 residues. CDR3 amino acids: CASSKGWSGQPQHF. The CDR3 nucleotides read TGTGCCAGCAGCAAGGGGTGGTCAGGTCAGCCCCAGCATTTT.

This clone was recorded only once. The chain joins TRBV7-6 to TRBJ2-1; 7 positions match TRBD2. The CDR3 spans 13 residues. Germline CDR1 SGHVS, CDR2 FNYEAQ. J gave up 8 bases and V 5 bases, and 6 bases lay outside the gene matches. CDR3 in amino acids: CASSTGLVDEQFF. CDR3 sequence (DNA): TGTGCCAGCAGCACTGGACTAGTGGATGAGCAGTTCTTC.

The chain joins TRBV7-9 to TRBJ1-2; 7 bases align to TRBD1. Germline CDR1 SEHNR, CDR2 FQNEAQ (reference sequence). V gave up 2 bases and J gave up 1 base; unmatched junction bases: 10. This CDR3 spans 17 amino acids. In DNA, the CDR3 is TGTGCCAGCAGCTTATCTAGGGGACAGACCAGTAACTATGGCTACACCTTC. Translated, it gives CASSLSRGQTSNYGYTF.

The chain joins TRBV29-1 to TRBJ1-1; possible D gene TRBD1, 6 bases. V lost 6 bases, J lost 4 bases, and 9 bases lay in between. The CDR3 length is 11 residues. Germline CDR1 is SQVTM and CDR2 is ANQGSEA. The CDR3 spells CSVTGATEAFF. The CDR3 bases are TGCAGCGTGACAGGCGCCACTGAAGCTTTCTTT.